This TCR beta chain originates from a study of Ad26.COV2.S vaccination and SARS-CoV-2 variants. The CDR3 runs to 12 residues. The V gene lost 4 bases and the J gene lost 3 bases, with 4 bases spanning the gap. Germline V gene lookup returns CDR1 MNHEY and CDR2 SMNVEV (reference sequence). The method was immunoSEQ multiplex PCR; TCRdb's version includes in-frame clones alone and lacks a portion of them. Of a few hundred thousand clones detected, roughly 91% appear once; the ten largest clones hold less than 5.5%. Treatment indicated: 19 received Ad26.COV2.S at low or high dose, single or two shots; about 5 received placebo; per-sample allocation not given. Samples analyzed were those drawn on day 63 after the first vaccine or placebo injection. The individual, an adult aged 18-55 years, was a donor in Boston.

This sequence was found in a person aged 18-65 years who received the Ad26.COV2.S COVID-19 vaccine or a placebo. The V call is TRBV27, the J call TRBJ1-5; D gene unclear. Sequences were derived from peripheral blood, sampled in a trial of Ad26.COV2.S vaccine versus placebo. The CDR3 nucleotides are TGTGCCAGCAGTTCCGTCAATCAGCCCCAGCATTTT. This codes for CASSSVNQPQHF.